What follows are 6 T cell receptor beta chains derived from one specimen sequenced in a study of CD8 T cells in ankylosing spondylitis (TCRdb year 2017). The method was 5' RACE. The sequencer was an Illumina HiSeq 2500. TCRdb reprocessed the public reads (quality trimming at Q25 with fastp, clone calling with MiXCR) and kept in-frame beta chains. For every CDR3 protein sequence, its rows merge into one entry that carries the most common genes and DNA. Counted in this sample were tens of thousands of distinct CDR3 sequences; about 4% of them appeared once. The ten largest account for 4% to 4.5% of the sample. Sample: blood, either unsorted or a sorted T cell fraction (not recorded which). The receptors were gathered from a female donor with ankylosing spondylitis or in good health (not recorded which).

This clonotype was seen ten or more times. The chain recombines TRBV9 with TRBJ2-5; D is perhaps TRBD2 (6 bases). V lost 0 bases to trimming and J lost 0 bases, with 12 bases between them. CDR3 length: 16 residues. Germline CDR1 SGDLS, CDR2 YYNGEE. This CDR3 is CASSVAASEYQETQYF. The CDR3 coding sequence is TGTGCCAGCAGCGTAGCGGCTAGCGAGTACCAAGAGACCCAGTACTTC.

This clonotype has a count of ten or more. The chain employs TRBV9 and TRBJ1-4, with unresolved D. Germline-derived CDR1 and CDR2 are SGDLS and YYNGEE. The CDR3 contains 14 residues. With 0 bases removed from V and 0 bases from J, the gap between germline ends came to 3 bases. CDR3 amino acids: CASSVVATNEKLFF. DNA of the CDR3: TGTGCCAGCAGCGTAGTTGCAACTAATGAAAAACTGTTTTTT.

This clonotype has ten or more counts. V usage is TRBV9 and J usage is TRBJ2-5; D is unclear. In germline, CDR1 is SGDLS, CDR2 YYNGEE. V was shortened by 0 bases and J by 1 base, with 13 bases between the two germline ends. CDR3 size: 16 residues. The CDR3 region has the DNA TGTGCCAGCAGCGTAGCAGAGAGGCTAGGCCAAGAGACCCAGTACTTC. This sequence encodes CASSVAERLGQETQYF.

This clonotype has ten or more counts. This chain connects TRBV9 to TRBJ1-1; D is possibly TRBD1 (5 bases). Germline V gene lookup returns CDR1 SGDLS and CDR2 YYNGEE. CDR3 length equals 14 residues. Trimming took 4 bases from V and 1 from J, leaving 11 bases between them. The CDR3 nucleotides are TGTGCCAGCAGCCTTTGGGACGGGAACACTGAAGCTTTCTTT. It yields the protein CASSLWDGNTEAFF. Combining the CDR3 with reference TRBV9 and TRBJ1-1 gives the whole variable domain DSGVTQTPKHLITATGQRVTLRCSPRSGDLSVYWYQQSLDQGLQFLIQYYNGEERAKGNILERFSAQQFPDLHSELNLSSLELGDSALYFCASSLWDGNTEAFFGQGTRLTVV.

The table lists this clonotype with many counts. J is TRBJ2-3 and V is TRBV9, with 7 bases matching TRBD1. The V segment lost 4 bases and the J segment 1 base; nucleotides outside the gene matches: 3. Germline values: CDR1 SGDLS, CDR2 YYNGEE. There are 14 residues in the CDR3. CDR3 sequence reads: CASSIGQGTDTQYF. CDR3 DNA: TGTGCCAGCAGCATCGGACAGGGCACAGATACGCAGTATTTT.

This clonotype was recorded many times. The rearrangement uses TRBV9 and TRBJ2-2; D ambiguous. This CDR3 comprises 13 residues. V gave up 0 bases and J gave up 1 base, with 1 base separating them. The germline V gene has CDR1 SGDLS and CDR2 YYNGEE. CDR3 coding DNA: TGTGCCAGCAGCGTAGAGAACACCGGGGAGCTGTTTTTT. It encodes CASSVENTGELFF.